One T cell receptor (beta chain) is described in this entry. This clone was recorded only once. The antigen it recognizes is unknown. No qualities accompany the bases; no much larger clone lies one base away. The immunoSEQ Assay, a bias-controlled multiplex PCR, was used to amplify TCRbeta CDR3 regions from genomic DNA. The published analysis was carried out like this. Nucleated cell counts per sample were estimated from amplification of reference gene primers within the assay. Sequence reads were collapsed and filtered to measure the absolute abundance of every unique TCRbeta CDR3 rearrangement. For each sample, productive Simpson clonality was calculated as the square root of Simpson's diversity index over productive rearrangements. What TCRdb holds here is the immuneACCESS table cut down to in-frame rearrangements. Part of the clones is not present; checked against another copy, under half of the missing clones reflect an unresolved V gene, and the others are unexplained. V, J and clone size reflect that table, while D and trimming were determined from the DNA. The sample yields some 360,000 clones; about 90% were counted once. About 2% of the sample is in the top ten clones.

Measured from the cysteine to the phenylalanine, the CDR3 is 13 residues long. Of all the DNA, just the CDR3 is kept, 39 bases in frame from base 1. Sequences MNHEY (CDR1) and SVGAGI (CDR2) are obtained from the germline V gene. Trimming removed 11 bases from V and 4 bases from J; the gene matches leave 7 bases unexplained. This record belongs to a study of blood T cell repertoires in COVID-19 (dated by TCRdb to 2018 to 2020). Background for the entire study: Samples from collaborators originated in the United States, Italy and Spain and spanned both the acute and convalescent phases of COVID-19. The prospective study material was composed of cDNA or gDNA derived from T cells, B-cell-depleted T cells, or PBMCs. Deeply sampled blood TCRbeta repertoires from subjects exposed to, actively infected with, or recovered from COVID-19 were included in the dataset. The repertoires were made available in a free public database intended to serve as a resource for research on the immune response to SARS-CoV-2. Samples were obtained from the ongoing ImmuneRACE study (first 160 participants) and from 1,200 or so subjects provided by 6 global collaborators. The sample metadata nearly always contained a de-identified subject ID, COVID-19 status, age in years and sex. Where HLA class I and class II types were available, the types were taken from metadata supplied by the sample provider, not from assay-based typing. The investigation overall reported the following: Clinical and demographic metadata were provided uncurated, with the amount varying by source and participant.

One collaborating source in Seattle enrolled patients during active infection and followed them longitudinally through the course of disease. Collaborating institutions collected whole blood in K2EDTA tubes following their own protocols. Collaborator samples were shipped for TCRbeta analysis as frozen whole blood, isolated PBMCs, or DNA extracted from either sample type. This receptor was taken from a woman aged 55-69 years with COVID-19, enrolled during active disease. Recombination connected TRBV6-5 to TRBJ1-5, with 8 central nucleotides matching TRBD1. What was sequenced was peripheral blood. The sequence in DNA is TGTGCCTCCGAGGACAGGGTTAATCAGCCCCAGCATTTT. This is translated as CASEDRVNQPQHF.